This entry lists 6 T cell receptor beta chains sequenced from one sample in a study of control samples from healthy donors and cancer patients. The table came from immunoSEQ multiplex PCR; TCRdb's copy has only in-frame clones and leaves some out. The repertoire has some 110,000 clones, about 93% of them found once; the top ten carry 2.6%. The sample consisted of blood. Source of these receptors: a young man in good health.

This clone was detected only a few times. V usage is TRBV27 and J usage is TRBJ2-1; TRBD2 might be the D (6 bases). Germline CDR1 is MNHEY and CDR2 is SMNVEV (reference sequence). This CDR3 is built from 15 residues. The V end lost 3 bases, the J end lost 4 bases, and 13 bases lay between the germline ends. Here the CDR3 DNA reads TGTGCCAGCAGTTTCCGGGGGAGTACGTACAATGAGCAGTTCTTC. This sequence encodes CASSFRGSTYNEQFF.

This rearrangement joins TRBV10-1 to TRBJ1-5, with D unresolved. Looked up from germline, CDR1 is WNHNN and CDR2 is SYGVQD (reference sequence). The CDR3 is 12 amino acids. Trimming left V 3 bases short and J 6 bases short, with 6 bases between. The chain's CDR3 is CASSEGFQPQHF. The DNA of the CDR3 is TGCGCCAGCAGTGAAGGGTTTCAGCCCCAGCATTTT.

This rearrangement joins TRBV9 to TRBJ1-6; a weak D match, TRBD1 (6 bases). Per germline, CDR1 SGDLS and CDR2 YYNGEE. The CDR3 extends over 16 amino acids. Trimming stripped 1 base from V and 5 bases from J, with 13 bases between. The CDR3 region is CASSVYPDSDNSPLHF. The CDR3 nucleotides read TGTGCCAGCAGCGTATACCCGGACAGCGATAATTCACCCCTCCACTTT. Based on the CDR3 plus reference TRBV9 and TRBJ1-6, the full variable domain is DSGVTQTPKHLITATGQRVTLRCSPRSGDLSVYWYQQSLDQGLQFLIQYYNGEERAKGNILERFSAQQFPDLHSELNLSSLELGDSALYFCASSVYPDSDNSPLHFGNGTRLTVT.

The chain recombines TRBV6-4 with TRBJ1-1; no clear D. Deletions cut 6 bases from V and 6 bases from J, with 14 bases between. The CDR3 spans 13 residues. The germline V gene encodes CDR1 MRHNA and CDR2 SNTAGT. In DNA, the CDR3 is TGTGCCAGCAGCCCCGGGAGGACGGCTGAAGCTTTCTTT. This codes for CASSPGRTAEAFF.

The gene calls are TRBV5-6 and TRBJ1-2; D is uncertain. The CDR3 is 17 residues long. Germline CDR1 is SGHDT and CDR2 is YYEEEE. V gave up 0 bases and J gave up 1 base, with 16 bases separating them. The CDR3 DNA is TGTGCCAGCAGCTTGGGTGTTTCTTTGTCCCTTAACTATGGCTACACCTTC. Its protein is CASSLGVSLSLNYGYTF.

This sequence joins TRBV5-5 and TRBJ2-7; no clear D. V was pared by 0 bases and J by 5 bases, with 12 bases between. Germline values: CDR1 SGHKS, CDR2 YYEKEE (reference sequence). The CDR3 loop spans 14 amino acids. The CDR3 spells CASSLVFGNNEQYV. In nucleotides, the CDR3 is TGTGCCAGCAGCTTGGTATTCGGCAATAACGAGCAGTACGTC.